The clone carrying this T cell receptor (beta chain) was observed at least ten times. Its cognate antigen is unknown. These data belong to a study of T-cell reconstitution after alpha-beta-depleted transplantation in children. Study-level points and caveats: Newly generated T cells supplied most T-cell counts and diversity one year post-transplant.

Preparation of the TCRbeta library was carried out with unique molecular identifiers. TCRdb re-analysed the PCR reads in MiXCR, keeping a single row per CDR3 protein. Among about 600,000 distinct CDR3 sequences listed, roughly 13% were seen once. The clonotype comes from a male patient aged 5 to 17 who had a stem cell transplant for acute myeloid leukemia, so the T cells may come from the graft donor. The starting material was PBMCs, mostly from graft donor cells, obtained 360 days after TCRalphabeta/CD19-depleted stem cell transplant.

CDR3 coding DNA: TGCAGCGTTGAGGCTCCTAGCTCCTACGAGCAGTACTTC. Translated, it gives CSVEAPSSYEQYF. V usage is TRBV29-1 and J usage is TRBJ2-7; no clear D gene. The germline CDR1 and CDR2 sequences are SQVTM and ANQGSEA. CDR3 length: 13 amino acids. V was shortened by 3 bases and J by 0 bases, with 9 bases between the two germline ends.